Below, one T cell receptor (beta chain) is given with its context. This sample is drawn from a study of blood T cell repertoires in COVID-19. The data were produced by immunoSEQ multiplex PCR, yet TCRdb's version contains in-frame clones alone and is incomplete. The sample records a few hundred thousand clones, approximately 87% being singletons. Germline CDR1 LNHDA, CDR2 SQIVND (reference sequence). The CDR3 has 14 amino acids. V lost 7 bases and J lost 6; bases outside the gene matches: 4. Two negative PCRs, clearance, or symptom resolution were required of recovered Cohort 3 donors. This TCR came from a woman aged 45-65 years who had recovered from COVID-19. The rearrangement uses TRBV19 and TRBJ1-6; 9 nucleotides align to TRBD1. The material sequenced was PBMCs or T cells enriched from blood (not recorded which). The CDR3 region is CASTLQGANSPLHF. The CDR3, as DNA: TGTGCCAGTACGCTACAGGGGGCTAATTCACCCCTCCACTTT.